This T cell receptor (beta chain) was identified in a study of shared clonotypes between healthy human individuals. Study background: Each donor's CD4 naive and CD4 memory cells filled three plates apiece, CD8 naive two, and CD8 memory one.

On this clone: Its target is unknown.

TCRdb's table, derived via immunoSEQ multiplex PCR, lists solely in-frame clones and lacks some. The table includes some 2.4 million clones, 93% detected once. General study results and limits: Rarefaction showed sorted-subset sequencing was incomplete despite large depth.

The sequenced sample consisted of naive CD4+ T cells from PBMCs. Documented subset: CD45RA+ positively selected. This clonotype was sampled from a man aged 18 to 30 in good health. Some clones in this sample may be carry-over from other donors' samples.

CDR3 sequence: CASSPQGQVGQPQHF. As DNA, the CDR3 is TGTGCCAGCTCACCACAGGGTCAGGTGGGTCAGCCCCAGCATTTT. The chain combines TRBV18 with TRBJ1-5, with D unclear. The CDR3 loop spans 15 amino acids. Germline V CDR1 and CDR2: KGHSH, LQKENI. V dropped 1 base and J dropped 6 bases, with 13 bases sitting between them. The entire variable domain, with the rest obtained from reference TRBV18 and TRBJ1-5, is as follows: NAGVMQNPRHLVRRRGQEARLRCSPMKGHSHVYWYRQLPEEGLKFMVYLQKENIIDESGMPKERFSAEFPKEGPSILRIQQVVRGDSAAYFCASSPQGQVGQPQHFGDGTRLSIL.